A single sample is the source of the 7 T cell receptor beta chains below, sequenced in a study of control samples from healthy donors and cancer patients. Clones were read by immunoSEQ multiplex PCR, and TCRdb kept only the in-frame ones, dropping some. The sample has 100,000 to 150,000 clones, more than 75% seen once. Sequencing input: blood. These receptors were collected from a middle-aged man in good health.

This chain uses TRBV9 with TRBJ1-2, with 9 bases lining up with TRBD1. The length of the CDR3 is 14 residues. The germline gives CDR1 SGDLS, CDR2 YYNGEE. The V gene end was trimmed by 5 bases and the J gene end by 8 bases; junction bases not matched to a gene: 10. The chain's CDR3 is CASSETGGARGYTF. CDR3 DNA sequence: TGTGCCAGCAGTGAAACAGGGGGCGCGCGGGGCTACACCTTC.

In DNA, the CDR3 is TGTGCCAGCAGCTTGGTGCGGGCGCGGATCCAAGAGACCCAGTACTTC. It is translated as CASSLVRARIQETQYF. This sequence joins TRBV5-5 and TRBJ2-5; D perhaps matches TRBD2 (5 bases). The CDR3 totals 16 residues. Between the trimmed V and J ends, which lost 0 bases and 1 base, there was a span of 13 bases. The V gene's germline CDR1 is SGHKS and CDR2 YYEKEE (reference sequence).

The rearrangement joins TRBV19 to TRBJ2-2, with D possibly matching TRBD2 (5 bases). This CDR3 is 15 amino acids long. V lost 8 bases, J lost 0 bases, and 13 bases lay in between. CDR1 is LNHDA, CDR2 SQIVND, per germline (reference sequence). The CDR3 reads CASSERAANTGELFF. Written as DNA, the CDR3 is TGTGCCAGTTCCGAGAGGGCGGCGAACACCGGGGAGCTGTTTTTT.

The V and J genes are TRBV7-3 and TRBJ1-1, with a possible D match to TRBD1 (5 bases). The CDR3 is 14 residues long. Between the trimmed V and J ends, which lost 3 bases and 1 base, there was a span of 9 bases. Germline-derived CDR1 and CDR2 are SGHTA and FQGTGA. The CDR3 region has the DNA TGTGCCAGCAGCTTGGGGGTCGGGAACACTGAAGCTTTCTTT. Translating it yields CASSLGVGNTEAFF.

The chain recombines TRBV6-5 with TRBJ1-6; 8 bases line up with TRBD1. The CDR3 extends over 13 amino acids. The ends lost 6 bases at V and 9 bases at J; junction bases unmatched: 4. Germline V gene lookup returns CDR1 MNHEY and CDR2 SVGAGI. The CDR3 loop reads CASRDREGSPLHF. In nucleotides, the CDR3 is TGTGCCAGCAGGGACAGGGAAGGTTCACCCCTCCACTTT.

V gene TRBV24-1 combines with J gene TRBJ1-4; 11 bases fit TRBD1. Trimming removed 4 bases from V and 7 bases from J; junction bases left unmatched: 7. This CDR3 is 16 amino acids long. Germline-derived CDR1 and CDR2 are KGHDR and SFDVKD. CDR3 sequence: CATSENAGTGGEKLFF. The CDR3 DNA reads TGTGCCACCAGTGAAAACGCGGGGACAGGGGGTGAAAAACTGTTTTTT.

The chain has TRBV25-1 and TRBJ2-1, with D perhaps TRBD2 (6 bases). The ends were cut back, 3 bases at V and 3 bases at J, with 18 bases in the middle. This CDR3 is 17 amino acids long. Germline loops: CDR1 MGHDK, CDR2 SYGVNS. CDR3 bases: TGTGCCAGCAGTGACCCTAATATGGCGGGGCTCTACAATGAGCAGTTCTTC. Translated, it gives CASSDPNMAGLYNEQFF.